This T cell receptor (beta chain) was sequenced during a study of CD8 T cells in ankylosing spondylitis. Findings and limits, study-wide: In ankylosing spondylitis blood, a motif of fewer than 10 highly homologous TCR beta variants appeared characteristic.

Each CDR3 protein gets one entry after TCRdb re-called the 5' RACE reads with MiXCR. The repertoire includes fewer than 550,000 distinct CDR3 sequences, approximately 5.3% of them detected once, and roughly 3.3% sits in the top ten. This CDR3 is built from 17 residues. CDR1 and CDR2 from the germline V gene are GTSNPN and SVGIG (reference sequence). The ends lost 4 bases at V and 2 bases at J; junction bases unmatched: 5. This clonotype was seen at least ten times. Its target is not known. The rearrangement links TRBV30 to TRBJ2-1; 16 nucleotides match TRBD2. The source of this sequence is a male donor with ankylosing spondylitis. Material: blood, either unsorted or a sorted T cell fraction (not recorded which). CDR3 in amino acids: CAWNQGTSGRAYNEQFF. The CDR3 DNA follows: TGTGCCTGGAATCAGGGGACTAGCGGGAGGGCCTACAATGAGCAGTTCTTC. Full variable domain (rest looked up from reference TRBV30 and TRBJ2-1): SQTIHQWPATLVQPVGSPLSLECTVEGTSNPNLYWYRQAAGRGLQLLFYSVGIGQISSEVPQNLSASRPQDRQFILSSKKLLLSDSGFYLCAWNQGTSGRAYNEQFFGPGTRLTVL.